This T cell receptor (beta chain) was sequenced during a study of early T cells in non-severe SARS-CoV-2 infection. Overall study context: The authors sequenced bulk RNA from unsorted whole blood, leaving chains unpaired.

Only a few counts were recorded for this clonotype. Unique molecular identifiers were affixed to single, distinct cDNA molecules. MiXCR was run by TCRdb on the 5' RACE reads, yielding one entry per CDR3 protein. The table shows about 63,000 distinct CDR3 sequences, with roughly 13% occurring only once. The CDR3 consists of 15 residues. Unmatched junction bases numbered 10, after V lost 6 bases and J lost 4 bases. Per the germline V gene, CDR1 is SGHAT and CDR2 is FQNNGV. V is TRBV11-2 and J is TRBJ2-5, with TRBD1 identical over 8 bases. Source material: whole blood. This TCR derives from an adult who was a healthcare worker with PCR-confirmed SARS-CoV-2 infection or an uninfected control (not recorded which). This CDR3 reads CASRRPGQVVETQYF. The CDR3 bases are TGTGCCAGCAGGCGTCCGGGACAGGTGGTAGAGACCCAGTACTTC.